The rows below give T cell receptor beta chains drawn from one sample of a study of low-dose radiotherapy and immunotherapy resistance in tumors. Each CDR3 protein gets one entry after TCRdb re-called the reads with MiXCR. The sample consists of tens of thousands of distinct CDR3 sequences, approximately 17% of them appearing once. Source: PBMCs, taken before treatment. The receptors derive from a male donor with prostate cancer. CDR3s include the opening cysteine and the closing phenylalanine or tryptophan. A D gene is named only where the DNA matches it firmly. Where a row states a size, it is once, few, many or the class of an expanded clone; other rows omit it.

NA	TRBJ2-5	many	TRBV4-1	TGCGCCAGCAGCCAAGATCAGGGGGGTCGGGAGACCCAGTACTTC	CASSQDQGGRETQYF
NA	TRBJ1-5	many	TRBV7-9	TGTGCCAGCAGCTTAGGGGGGCAAGATCAGCCCCAGCATTTT	CASSLGGQDQPQHF
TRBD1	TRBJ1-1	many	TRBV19	TGTGCCAGTAGTTCCCCAGGGGGCGCTTACACTGAAGCTTTCTTT	CASSSPGGAYTEAFF
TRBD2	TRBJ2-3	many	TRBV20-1	TGCAGTGCAAGCGGGGGGGAGACAGATACGCAGTATTTT	CSASGGETDTQYF
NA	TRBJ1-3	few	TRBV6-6	TGTGCCAGCAGCCTCGACTCTGGAAACACCATATATTTT	CASSLDSGNTIYF
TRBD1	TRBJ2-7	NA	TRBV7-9	TGTGCCAGCAGCTTAACCGGGACAGGAGTCAACGAGCAGTACTTC	CASSLTGTGVNEQYF
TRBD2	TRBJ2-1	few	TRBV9	TGTGCCAGCAGCGCGGCGGGACTAGCATATGAGCAGTTCTTC	CASSAAGLAYEQFF
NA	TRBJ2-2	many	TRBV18	TGTGCCAGCTCACAAAGCGACCCAGGGAACACCGGGGAGCTGTTTTTT	CASSQSDPGNTGELFF
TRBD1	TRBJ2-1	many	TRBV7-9	TGTGCCAGCAGCTCACAGGGACAGAAATCCTACAATGAGCAGTTCTTC	CASSSQGQKSYNEQFF
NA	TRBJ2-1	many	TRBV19	TGTGCCAGTAGTAGGTTGTTAGCGGAGTACAATGAGCAGTTCTTC	CASSRLLAEYNEQFF
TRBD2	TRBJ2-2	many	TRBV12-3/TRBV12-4	TGTGCCAGCATAGGCGGGAGTGGCGGCACCGGGGAGCTGTTTTTT	CASIGGSGGTGELFF
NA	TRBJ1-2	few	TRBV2	TGTGCCAGCAGTGAAATGGGGCAACCTCCCAACTATGGCTACACCTTC	CASSEMGQPPNYGYTF
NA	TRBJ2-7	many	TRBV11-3	TGTGCCAGCAGCTTACGGACAGACTACGAGCAGTACTTC	CASSLRTDYEQYF
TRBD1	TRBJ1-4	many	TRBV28	TGTGCCAGCAGTGTCTCCTCGGGACAGCGGAGAGAAAAACTGTTTTTT	CASSVSSGQRREKLFF
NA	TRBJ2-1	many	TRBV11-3	TGTGCCAGCAGCTTAGGCGGGATCCCCGGCATCGGGGAGCAGTTCTTC	CASSLGGIPGIGEQFF
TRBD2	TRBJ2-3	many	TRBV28	TGTGCCAGCGCGTCGGGAGGGTCTGTCACAGATACGCAGTATTTT	CASASGGSVTDTQYF
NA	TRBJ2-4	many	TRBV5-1	TGCGCCAGCAGCGCCTCGGGACACCAAAACATTCAGTACTTC	CASSASGHQNIQYF
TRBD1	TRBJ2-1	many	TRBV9	TGTGCCAGCAGCGTAGTGCAGGGGGCGGCTGAGCAGTTCTTC	CASSVVQGAAEQFF
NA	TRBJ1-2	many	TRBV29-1	TGCAGCGTTGAGTCGGATTATGGCTACACCTTC	CSVESDYGYTF
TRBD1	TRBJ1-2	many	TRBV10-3	TGTGCCATCAGGGGACAGGTTGGGGAGTATGGCTACACCTTC	CAIRGQVGEYGYTF
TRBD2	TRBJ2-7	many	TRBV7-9	TGTGCCAGCAGGGCGGGACTAGCGGACTACGAGCAGTACTTC	CASRAGLADYEQYF
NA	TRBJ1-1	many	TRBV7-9	TGTGCCAGCAGCTTATTTGAGAACACTGAAGCTTTCTTT	CASSLFENTEAFF
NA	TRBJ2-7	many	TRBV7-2	TGTGCCAGCAGCTCCCCTAGGGTCCACGAGCAGTACTTC	CASSSPRVHEQYF
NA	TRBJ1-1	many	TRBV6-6	TGTGCCAGCAGTTACGGTCAGTCGAACACTGAAGCTTTCTTT	CASSYGQSNTEAFF
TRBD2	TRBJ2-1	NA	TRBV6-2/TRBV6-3	TGTGCCAGCAGTACCCCGACTAGCGGGGGGTGGAATGAGCAGTTCTTC	CASSTPTSGGWNEQFF
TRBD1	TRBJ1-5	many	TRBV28	TGTGCCAACGGAGGACAGGGTAGTCAGCCCCAGCATTTT	CANGGQGSQPQHF
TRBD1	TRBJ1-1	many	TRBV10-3	TGTGCCACCCTCGCGACAGGGGGCATGGCGGGGACTGAAGCTTTCTTT	CATLATGGMAGTEAFF
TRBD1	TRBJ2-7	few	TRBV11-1	TGTGCCAGCAGCTTACAGGGGGCTATAGACGAGCAGTACTTC	CASSLQGAIDEQYF
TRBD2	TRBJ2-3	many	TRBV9	TGTGCCAGCAGCGCCGGGGGGGGCCCAGATACGCAGTATTTT	CASSAGGGPDTQYF
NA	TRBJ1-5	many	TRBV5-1	TGCGCCAGCAGCTTGTCAGGGGCTAATCAGCCCCAGCATTTT	CASSLSGANQPQHF
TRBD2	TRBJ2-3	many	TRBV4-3	TGCGCCAGCAGCCCTACCTGGCGGGGGGGGGGCACAGATACGCAGTATTTT	CASSPTWRGGGTDTQYF
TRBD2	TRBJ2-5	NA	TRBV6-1	TGTGCCAGCAGCGGACTAGCGGGCGCTCAAGAGACCCAGTACTTC	CASSGLAGAQETQYF
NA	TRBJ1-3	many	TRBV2	TGTGCCAGCAGTGAATCCAGGTTGGCAAACACCATATATTTT	CASSESRLANTIYF
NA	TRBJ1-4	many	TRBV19	TGTGCCAGTAGCCACCTACGACAGACAACTAATGAAAAACTGTTTTTT	CASSHLRQTTNEKLFF
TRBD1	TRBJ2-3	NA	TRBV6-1	TGTGCCAGCAGCCAAACAGGGGTCCTAGTTGAGCAGTATTTT	CASSQTGVLVEQYF
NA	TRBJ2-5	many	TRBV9	TGTGCCAGCAGCGTAGCAGGGTTGGAGTCCGAGACCCAGTACTTC	CASSVAGLESETQYF
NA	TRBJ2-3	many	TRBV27	TGTGCCAGCAGTTTTCGCAGAGATACGCAGTATTTT	CASSFRRDTQYF
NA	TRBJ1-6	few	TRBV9	TGTGCCAGCAGCTCCGGCGGAGGACTAAGTTCACCCCTCCACTTT	CASSSGGGLSSPLHF
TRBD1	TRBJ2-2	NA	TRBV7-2	TGTGCCAGCAGCCGCCGCCGGACAGGGGTCACCGGGGAGCTGTTTTTT	CASSRRRTGVTGELFF
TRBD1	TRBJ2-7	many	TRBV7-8	TGTGCCAGCAGCCCGCTCTCTGGACAGGGGGCTTCCTACGAGCAGTACTTC	CASSPLSGQGASYEQYF
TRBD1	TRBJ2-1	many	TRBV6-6	TGTGCCAGCAGATCTCAATCCGCCGGGACAGGGGGCTACAATGAGCAGTTCTTC	CASRSQSAGTGGYNEQFF
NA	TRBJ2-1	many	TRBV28	TGTGCCAGCAGTTTAGCGCCTATTACCTACAATGAGCAGTTCTTC	CASSLAPITYNEQFF
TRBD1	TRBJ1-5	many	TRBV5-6	TGTGCCAGCAGCCTCAGGACAGGTGAGACCCAGCATTTT	CASSLRTGETQHF